Shown below are 9 T cell receptor beta chains from a single sample sequenced in a study of immune evolution from preneoplasia to lung adenocarcinoma. Generated by immunoSEQ multiplex PCR, the TCRdb table keeps only in-frame clones and is missing some. This table holds thousands of clones, 81% found once. The sequencing sample was made of FFPE invasive lung adenocarcinoma tissue. The receptors were sampled from a person aged 45 to 60 with lung adenocarcinoma.

The table lists this clone with a count of one. The chain links TRBV27 to TRBJ1-2, with D possibly TRBD1 on 6 matching bases. Germline V lookup: CDR1 MNHEY, CDR2 SMNVEV (reference sequence). V was shortened by 0 bases and J by 3 bases, with 8 bases between the two germline ends. This CDR3 spans 14 amino acids. The CDR3 spells CASSLSPGDYGYTF. Written as DNA, the CDR3 is TGTGCCAGCAGTTTATCGCCAGGGGACTATGGCTACACCTTC.

This chain connects TRBV7-9 to TRBJ2-2; D is uncertain. Germline CDR1 and CDR2: SEHNR and FQNEAQ (reference sequence). The CDR3 covers 14 residues. V was clipped by 5 bases and J by 4 bases, with 11 bases between them. The CDR3 region is CASSPQRATGELFF. As DNA, the CDR3 is TGTGCCAGCAGCCCTCAAAGGGCCACCGGGGAGCTGTTTTTT.

CDR3 region: CASSPTSGSTGELFF. The DNA for the CDR3 is TGTGCCAGCAGTCCGACTAGCGGGAGCACCGGGGAGCTGTTTTTT. The rearrangement links TRBV6-4 to TRBJ2-2, with TRBD2 matching 12 bases. CDR1 and CDR2 (germline): MRHNA, SNTAGT. V was pared by 5 bases and J by 4 bases, with 2 bases of the junction left unmatched. There are 15 residues in the CDR3.

The chain carries TRBV6-4 and TRBJ2-2; tentatively, D is TRBD2 (6 bases). V lost 3 bases and J 3 bases, leaving 8 bases between the germline ends. CDR3 size: 14 residues. The germline V gene has CDR1 MRHNA and CDR2 SNTAGT. The CDR3 DNA sequence: TGTGCCAGCAGTGAAATAGCGGACACCGGGGAGCTGTTTTTT. This sequence encodes CASSEIADTGELFF.

This sequence joins TRBV27 and TRBJ1-2; TRBD1 aligns across 9 bases. This CDR3 contains 14 residues. V was clipped by 5 bases and J by 5 bases; unmatched bases: 6. CDR1 is MNHEY, CDR2 SMNVEV, per germline (reference sequence). CDR3 sequence (DNA): TGTGCCAGCAGTCCGGGACAGGGCGTGTATGGCTACACCTTC. It codes for CASSPGQGVYGYTF.

There are a few counts of this clone. The chain carries TRBV7-6 and TRBJ2-7; D is undetermined. Germline CDR1 and CDR2: SGHVS and FNYEAQ. V shed 1 base and J shed 2 bases, with 12 bases lying between them. The CDR3 runs 15 residues. The CDR3 loop is CASSLEDGFTYEQYF. In nucleotides, the CDR3 is TGTGCCAGCAGCTTAGAAGACGGGTTCACCTACGAGCAGTACTTC.

V and J are TRBV19 and TRBJ1-2; D gene unclear. Germline CDR1 is LNHDA and CDR2 is SQIVND (reference sequence). Trimming removed 3 bases from V and 5 bases from J, with 7 bases in between. The CDR3 contains 12 residues. DNA for the CDR3: TGTGCCAGTAGTATGGCCACGTATGGCTACACCTTC. Amino acid sequence: CASSMATYGYTF.

Comments on this clone: One junction end disagrees with the germline gene, perhaps due to a read error. CDR3 amino acids: CASSFGAGQETQYF. The CDR3 nucleotides are TGCGCTAGCAGCTTCGGGGCAGGGCAAGAGACCCAGTACTTC. The V gene is TRBV5-1, the J gene TRBJ2-5; TRBD1 or TRBD2 may be the D gene (5 bases each). The CDR3 is 14 amino acids. The germline V gene encodes CDR1 SGHRS and CDR2 YFSETQ.

This chain uses TRBV29-1 with TRBJ2-1, with D perhaps assigned TRBD1 or TRBD2 (6 bases each). The CDR3 runs to 13 residues. CDR1 is SQVTM, CDR2 ANQGSEA, per germline. V lost 6 bases, J lost 7 bases, and 16 bases lay in between. The CDR3: CSVARDTPNEQFF. The CDR3 DNA follows: TGCAGCGTCGCGCGGGACACGCCGAATGAGCAGTTCTTC.